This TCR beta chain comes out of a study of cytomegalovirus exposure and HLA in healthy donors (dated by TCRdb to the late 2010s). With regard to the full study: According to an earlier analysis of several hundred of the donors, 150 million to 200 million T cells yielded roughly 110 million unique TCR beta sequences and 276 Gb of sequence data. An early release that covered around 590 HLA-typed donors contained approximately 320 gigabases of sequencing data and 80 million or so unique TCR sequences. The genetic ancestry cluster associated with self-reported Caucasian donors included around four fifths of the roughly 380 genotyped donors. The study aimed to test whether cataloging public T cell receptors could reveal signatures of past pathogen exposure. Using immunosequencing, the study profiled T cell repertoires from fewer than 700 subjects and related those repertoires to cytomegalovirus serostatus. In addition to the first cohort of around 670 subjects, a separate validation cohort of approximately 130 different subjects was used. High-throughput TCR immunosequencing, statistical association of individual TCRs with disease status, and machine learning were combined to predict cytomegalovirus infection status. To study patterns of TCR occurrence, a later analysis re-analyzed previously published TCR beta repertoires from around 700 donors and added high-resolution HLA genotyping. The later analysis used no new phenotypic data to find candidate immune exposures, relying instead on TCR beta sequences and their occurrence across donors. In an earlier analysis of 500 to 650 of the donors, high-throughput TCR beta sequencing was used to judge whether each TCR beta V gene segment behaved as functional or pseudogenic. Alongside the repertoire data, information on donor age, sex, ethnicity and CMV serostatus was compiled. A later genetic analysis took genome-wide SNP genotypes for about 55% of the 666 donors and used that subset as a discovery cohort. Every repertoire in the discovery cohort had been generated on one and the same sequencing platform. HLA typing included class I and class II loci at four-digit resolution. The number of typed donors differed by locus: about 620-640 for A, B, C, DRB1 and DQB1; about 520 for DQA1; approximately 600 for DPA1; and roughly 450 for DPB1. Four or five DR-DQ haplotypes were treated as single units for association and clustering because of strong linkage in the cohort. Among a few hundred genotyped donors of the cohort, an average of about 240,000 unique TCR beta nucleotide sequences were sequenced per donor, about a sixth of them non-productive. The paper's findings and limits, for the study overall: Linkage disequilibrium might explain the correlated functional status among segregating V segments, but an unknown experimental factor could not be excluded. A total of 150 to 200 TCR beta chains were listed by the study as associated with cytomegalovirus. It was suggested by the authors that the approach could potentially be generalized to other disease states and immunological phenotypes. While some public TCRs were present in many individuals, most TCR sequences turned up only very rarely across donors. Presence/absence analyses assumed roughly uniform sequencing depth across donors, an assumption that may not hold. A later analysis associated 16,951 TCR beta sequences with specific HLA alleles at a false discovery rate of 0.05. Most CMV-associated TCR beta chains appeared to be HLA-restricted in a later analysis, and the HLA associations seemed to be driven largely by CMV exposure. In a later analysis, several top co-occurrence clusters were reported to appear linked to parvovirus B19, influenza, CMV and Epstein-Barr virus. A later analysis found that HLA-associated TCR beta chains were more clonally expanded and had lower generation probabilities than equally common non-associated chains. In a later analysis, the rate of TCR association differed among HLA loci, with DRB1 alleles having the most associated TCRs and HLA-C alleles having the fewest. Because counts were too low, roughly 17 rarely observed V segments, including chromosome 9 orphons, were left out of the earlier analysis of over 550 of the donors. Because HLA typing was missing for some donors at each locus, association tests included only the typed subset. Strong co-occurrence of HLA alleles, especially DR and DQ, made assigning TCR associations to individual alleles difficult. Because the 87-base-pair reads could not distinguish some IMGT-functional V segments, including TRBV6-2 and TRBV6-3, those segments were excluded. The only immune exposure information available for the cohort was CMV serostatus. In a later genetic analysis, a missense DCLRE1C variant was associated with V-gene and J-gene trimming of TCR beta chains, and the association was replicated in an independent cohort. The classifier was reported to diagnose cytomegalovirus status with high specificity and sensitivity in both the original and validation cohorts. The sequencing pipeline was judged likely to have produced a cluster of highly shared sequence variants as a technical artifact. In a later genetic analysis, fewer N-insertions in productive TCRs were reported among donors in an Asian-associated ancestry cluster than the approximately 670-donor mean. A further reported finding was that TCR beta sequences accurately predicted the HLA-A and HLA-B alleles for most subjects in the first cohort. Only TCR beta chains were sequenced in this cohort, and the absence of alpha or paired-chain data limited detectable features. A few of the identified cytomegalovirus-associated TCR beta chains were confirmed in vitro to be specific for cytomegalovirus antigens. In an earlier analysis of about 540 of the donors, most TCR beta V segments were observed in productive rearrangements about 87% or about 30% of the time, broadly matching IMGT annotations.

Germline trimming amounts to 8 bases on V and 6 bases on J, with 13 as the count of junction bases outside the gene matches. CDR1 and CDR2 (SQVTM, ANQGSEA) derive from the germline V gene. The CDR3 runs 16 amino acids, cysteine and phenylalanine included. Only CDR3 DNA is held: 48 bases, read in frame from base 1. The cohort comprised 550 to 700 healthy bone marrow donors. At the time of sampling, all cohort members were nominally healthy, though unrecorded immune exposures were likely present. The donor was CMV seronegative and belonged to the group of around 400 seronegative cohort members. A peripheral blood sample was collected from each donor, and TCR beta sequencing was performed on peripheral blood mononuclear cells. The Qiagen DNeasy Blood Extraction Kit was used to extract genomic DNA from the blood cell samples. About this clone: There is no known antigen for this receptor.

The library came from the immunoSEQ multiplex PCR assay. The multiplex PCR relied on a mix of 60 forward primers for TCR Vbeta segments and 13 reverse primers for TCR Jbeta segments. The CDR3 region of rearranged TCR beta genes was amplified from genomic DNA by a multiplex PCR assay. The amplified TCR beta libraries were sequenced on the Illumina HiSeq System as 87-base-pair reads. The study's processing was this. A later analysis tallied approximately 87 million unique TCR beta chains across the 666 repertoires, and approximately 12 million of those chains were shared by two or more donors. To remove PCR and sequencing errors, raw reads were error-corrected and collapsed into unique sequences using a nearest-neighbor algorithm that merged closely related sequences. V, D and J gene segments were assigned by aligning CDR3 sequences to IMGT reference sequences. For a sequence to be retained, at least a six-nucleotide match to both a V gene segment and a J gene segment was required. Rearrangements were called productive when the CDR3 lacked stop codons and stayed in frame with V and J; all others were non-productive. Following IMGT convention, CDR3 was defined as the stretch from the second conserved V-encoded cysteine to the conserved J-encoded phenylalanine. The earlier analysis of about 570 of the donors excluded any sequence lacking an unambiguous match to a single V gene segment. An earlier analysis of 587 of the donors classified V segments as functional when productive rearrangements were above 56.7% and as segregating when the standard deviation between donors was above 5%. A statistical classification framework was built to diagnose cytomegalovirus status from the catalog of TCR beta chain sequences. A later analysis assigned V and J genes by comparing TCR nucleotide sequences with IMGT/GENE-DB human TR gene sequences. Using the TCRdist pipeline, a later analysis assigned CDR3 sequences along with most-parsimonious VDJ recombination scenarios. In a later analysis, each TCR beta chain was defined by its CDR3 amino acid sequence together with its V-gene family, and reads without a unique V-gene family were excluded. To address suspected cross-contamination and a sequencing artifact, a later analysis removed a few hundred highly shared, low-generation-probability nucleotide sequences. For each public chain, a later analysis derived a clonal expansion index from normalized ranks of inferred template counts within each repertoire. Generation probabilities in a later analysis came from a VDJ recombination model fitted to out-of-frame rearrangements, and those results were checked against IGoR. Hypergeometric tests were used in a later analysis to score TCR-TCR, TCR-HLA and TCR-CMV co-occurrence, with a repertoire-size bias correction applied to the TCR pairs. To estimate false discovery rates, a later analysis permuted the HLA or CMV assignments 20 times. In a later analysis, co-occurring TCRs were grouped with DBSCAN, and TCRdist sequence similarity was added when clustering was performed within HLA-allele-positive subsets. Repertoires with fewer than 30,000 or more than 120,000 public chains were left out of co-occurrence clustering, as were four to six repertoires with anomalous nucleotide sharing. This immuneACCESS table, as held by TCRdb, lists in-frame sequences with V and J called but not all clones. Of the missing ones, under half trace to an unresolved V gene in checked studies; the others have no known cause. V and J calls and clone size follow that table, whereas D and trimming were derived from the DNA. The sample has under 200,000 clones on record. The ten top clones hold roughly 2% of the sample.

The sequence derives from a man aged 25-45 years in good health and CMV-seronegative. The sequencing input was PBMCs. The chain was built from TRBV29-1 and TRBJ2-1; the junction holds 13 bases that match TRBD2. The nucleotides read TGCAGCTCCTCACCTTATACTAGCGGGAGGGGCAATGAGCAGTTCTTC. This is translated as CSSSPYTSGRGNEQFF.